The present T cell receptor beta chain was sequenced within a study of T-cell reconstitution after alpha-beta-depleted transplantation in children. CDR3 length equals 12 residues. Trimming took 6 bases from V and 8 from J, leaving 10 bases between them. It was with unique molecular identifiers that the TCRbeta library was prepared. Using its own MiXCR run on the PCR reads, TCRdb lists one record per CDR3 protein. This table has around 600,000 distinct CDR3 sequences, around 17% appearing once. This clonotype came up a few times. The genes are TRBV12-3 or TRBV12-4 and TRBJ1-4; D gene unclear. The receptor was derived from a human donor who donated a stem cell graft to a child with acute myeloid leukemia. The input for sequencing was PBMCs from the stem cell graft donor, taken from the stem cell graft. The CDR3 here is CASSDGPEKLFF. The CDR3 region has the DNA TGTGCCAGCAGCGACGGACCAGAAAAACTGTTTTTT.